The 18 T cell receptor beta chains presented below share a single source sample, sequenced in a study of blood T cell repertoires in COVID-19. Libraries were prepared by immunoSEQ multiplex PCR; TCRdb keeps only in-frame clonotypes and omits some of them. This sample yields fewer than 250,000 clones, of which 80% to 85% are seen a single time; more than 8.5% belongs to the top ten. Input material: PBMCs or T cells enriched from blood (not recorded which). All receptors derive from a woman in her forties or fifties with acute COVID-19.

The CDR3 sequence is CASSFSLRKTQYF. The CDR3 DNA reads TGTGCCAGCAGTTTTTCGTTGAGGAAGACCCAGTACTTC. This chain links TRBV28 with TRBJ2-5, with D unclear. This CDR3 comprises 13 residues. Looked up from germline, CDR1 is MDHEN and CDR2 is SYDVKM. Deletions cut 3 bases from V and 6 bases from J, with 11 bases between. The variable domain in full, with the rest retrieved from reference TRBV28 and TRBJ2-5, is DVKVTQSSRYLVKRTGEKVFLECVQDMDHENMFWYRQDPGLGLRLIYFSYDVKMKEKGDIPEGYSVSREKKERFSLILESASTNQTSMYLCASSFSLRKTQYFGPGTRLLVL.

The V and J genes are TRBV4-3 and TRBJ2-3; TRBD2 agrees at 9 bases. This CDR3 spans 15 amino acids. V was clipped by 4 bases and J by 2 bases; unmatched bases: 4. CDR1 is LGHNA, CDR2 YSLEER, per germline. The CDR3, as DNA: TGCGCCAGCAGCCGCTGGACTAGCGACACAGATACGCAGTATTTT. Amino acid sequence: CASSRWTSDTDTQYF.

The chain uses TRBV7-3 and TRBJ2-7; 11 nucleotides agree with TRBD1. Per the germline V gene, CDR1 is SGHTA and CDR2 is FQGTGA. V gave up 5 bases and J gave up 4 bases; unmatched junction bases: 7. This CDR3 contains 15 residues. The CDR3 DNA reads as TGTGCCAGCAGCAAAACCGGGACAGGGGGGTACGAGCAGTACTTC. It codes for CASSKTGTGGYEQYF.

This clone was recorded once. This rearrangement joins TRBV5-8 to TRBJ1-4; D not resolved. CDR1 and CDR2 from the germline V gene are SGHTS and YDEGEE. The CDR3 extends over 15 amino acids. V was shortened by 1 base and J by 6 bases, with 13 bases between the two germline ends. The CDR3 sequence: CASSLSGRRDEKLFF. CDR3 sequence (DNA): TGTGCCAGCAGCTTGAGCGGGAGAAGGGATGAAAAACTGTTTTTT.

This clone was seen a few times. The chain combines TRBV4-1 with TRBJ1-2, with D tentatively TRBD1 (6 bases). The CDR3 is 15 residues long. Trimming removed 3 bases from V and 3 bases from J, with 14 bases in between. CDR1 MGHRA and CDR2 YSYEKL come from the germline V gene. In DNA, the CDR3 is TGCGCCAGCAGCCAGACGGGGGGCTTGGACTATGGCTACACCTTC. Protein: CASSQTGGLDYGYTF.

The chain employs TRBV28 and TRBJ2-7; 8 nucleotides agree with TRBD1. V was pared by 4 bases and J by 2 bases, with 7 bases of the junction left unmatched. The CDR3 is 15 residues long. Germline CDR1 MDHEN, CDR2 SYDVKM. The CDR3 DNA reads TGTGCCAGCAGTTCGGGACAGGTGGGAACCTACGAGCAGTACTTC. Translating it yields CASSSGQVGTYEQYF.

This clone was detected only once. The chain couples TRBV28 to TRBJ2-1; 9 bases map to TRBD2. The CDR3 runs 14 residues. V lost 4 bases and J lost 7; bases outside the gene matches: 5. Germline V gene sequence: CDR1 MDHEN, CDR2 SYDVKM. The CDR3 DNA is TGTGCCAGCAGTTCGGCGGGGGGGTCGAATGAGCAGTTCTTC. The encoded protein is CASSSAGGSNEQFF.

In this sample, this clone turned up a few times. The V gene is TRBV28, the J gene TRBJ1-2; TRBD1 might be the D (5 bases). Germline V gives CDR1 MDHEN, CDR2 SYDVKM. The CDR3 contains 16 residues. The V gene lost 6 bases and the J gene lost 7 bases, with 24 bases spanning the gap. The chain's CDR3 is CASSPAGLGLRSGYTF. The CDR3, as DNA: TGTGCCAGCAGCCCTGCGGGGTTGGGGCTGAGGAGTGGCTACACCTTC.

The chain couples TRBV13 to TRBJ2-7, with D unclear. The CDR3 sequence is 13 residues long. Germline V lookup: CDR1 PRHDT, CDR2 FYEKMQ (reference sequence). Trimming removed 5 bases at V and 2 bases at J, with 10 bases between. The CDR3 DNA reads TGTGCCAGCAGCAGACTCGGAACCTACGAGCAGTACTTC. The encoded protein is CASSRLGTYEQYF.

The chain employs TRBV7-2 and TRBJ2-3; 11 bases align to TRBD2. Germline CDR1 and CDR2: SGHTA and FQGNSA. The V segment lost 3 bases and the J segment 4 bases; nucleotides outside the gene matches: 6. CDR3 length: 16 amino acids. CDR3 region: CASSFSSGGFPDTQYF. CDR3 bases: TGTGCCAGCAGCTTTTCTAGCGGGGGGTTCCCAGATACGCAGTATTTT.

This chain uses TRBV4-2 with TRBJ2-3; 8 nucleotides match TRBD2. Per the germline V gene, CDR1 is LGHNA and CDR2 is YNFKEQ. V lost 3 bases and J lost 2; bases outside the gene matches: 10. The CDR3 has 17 residues. CDR3 protein: CASSQAQLAGPTDTQYF. In DNA form, the CDR3 reads TGTGCCAGCAGCCAGGCCCAGCTAGCGGGCCCCACAGATACGCAGTATTTT.

This clone occurred once. The V gene is TRBV19, the J gene TRBJ2-7; weak D call: TRBD1 (6 bases). V lost 6 bases to trimming and J lost 6 bases, with 15 bases between them. Germline V gene lookup returns CDR1 LNHDA and CDR2 SQIVND (reference sequence). There are 13 residues in the CDR3. The CDR3 loop is CASSTDRDGEQYF. CDR3 DNA sequence: TGTGCCAGTAGCACGGACAGAGATGGCGAGCAGTACTTC. Full variable domain (remainder filled in from reference TRBV19 and TRBJ2-7): DGGITQSPKYLFRKEGQNVTLSCEQNLNHDAMYWYRQDPGQGLRLIYYSQIVNDFQKGDIAEGYSVSREKKESFPLTVTSAQKNPTAFYLCASSTDRDGEQYFGPGTRLTVT.

The V call is TRBV7-2, the J call TRBJ2-3; D not certain. V was trimmed by 2 bases and J by 0 bases, leaving 12 bases between them. The CDR3 runs to 16 residues. Germline V CDR1 and CDR2: SGHTA, FQGNSA. The CDR3 loop reads CASSLYSTGSTDTQYF. The CDR3 coding sequence is TGTGCCAGCAGCTTATATTCGACGGGTAGCACAGATACGCAGTATTTT.

The chain combines TRBV7-8 with TRBJ2-7; tentative D call: TRBD1 (7 bases). This CDR3 is 14 amino acids long. Trimming stripped 5 bases from V and 3 bases from J, with 14 bases between. Germline CDR1 and CDR2: SGHVS and FQNEAQ. For the CDR3, the DNA is TGTGCCAGCAGCCCGCGGGACAGTATCTACGAGCAGTACTTC. It specifies CASSPRDSIYEQYF.

This CDR3 is CASSQALGQGPISPLHF. As DNA, the CDR3 is TGCGCCAGCAGCCAAGCCCTTGGACAGGGCCCAATTTCACCCCTCCACTTT. This chain joins TRBV4-1 and TRBJ1-6, with 8 bases aligning to TRBD1. The CDR3 is 17 amino acids. V lost 1 base to trimming and J lost 9 bases; unmatched junction nucleotides: 11. Germline V CDR1 and CDR2: MGHRA, YSYEKL.

This clone was picked up one time. The chain joins TRBV14 to TRBJ2-1; 11 bases map to TRBD2. CDR1 and CDR2 (germline): SGHDN, FVKESK. With V trimmed by 5 bases and J by 4 bases, 7 bases remained unmatched. The CDR3 sequence is 16 residues long. CDR3 DNA: TGTGCCAGCAGCTTAGCGGGAGGGCCCCCATACAATGAGCAGTTCTTC. Amino acid sequence: CASSLAGGPPYNEQFF.

This clone was counted a single time. CDR3 amino acids: CASSSDRGSNEKLFF. CDR3 nucleotide sequence: TGTGCCAGCAGCTCAGACAGGGGCTCAAATGAAAAACTGTTTTTT. J is TRBJ1-4 and V is TRBV7-6; 8 bases agree with TRBD1. The CDR3 totals 15 residues. Trimming took 4 bases from V and 5 from J; bases not matched to a gene: 6. Germline CDR1 is SGHVS and CDR2 is FNYEAQ.

The chain carries TRBV9 and TRBJ2-1; 8 bases align to TRBD1. V lost 4 bases to trimming and J lost 8 bases; unmatched junction nucleotides: 11. The germline V gene has CDR1 SGDLS and CDR2 YYNGEE. The CDR3 extends over 15 amino acids. CDR3 amino acids: CASSRTDRGRDEQFF. The CDR3 DNA reads TGTGCCAGCAGCCGAACCGACAGGGGACGGGATGAGCAGTTCTTC.